The source of this T cell receptor (beta chain) is a study of tissue T cells after allogeneic stem cell transplantation. Study at large: Graft-versus-host disease patients received grafts, four unmodified and three CD34-selected to deplete T cells.

Sequenced by immunoSEQ multiplex PCR; TCRdb stores in-frame clones only, minus some. The profile shows about 890 clones, 45% to 50% of them singletons. All graft-versus-host disease patients had gastrointestinal involvement and received several lines of directed therapy. From germline, CDR1 is SGHVS and CDR2 FNYEAQ. Trimming pared 2 bases from V and 1 base from J, leaving 5 bases between. This CDR3 contains 13 residues. Material: blood, obtained at autopsy. J is TRBJ1-1 and V is TRBV7-6; D gene uncertain. The sequence came from a female patient aged 40-75 years with steroid-refractory graft-versus-host disease after an allogeneic stem cell transplant. Part of the T cells may come from the graft donor. The CDR3 DNA sequence: TGTGCCAGCAGCTTATGGAGGAACACTGAAGCTTTCTTT. Protein product: CASSLWRNTEAFF.